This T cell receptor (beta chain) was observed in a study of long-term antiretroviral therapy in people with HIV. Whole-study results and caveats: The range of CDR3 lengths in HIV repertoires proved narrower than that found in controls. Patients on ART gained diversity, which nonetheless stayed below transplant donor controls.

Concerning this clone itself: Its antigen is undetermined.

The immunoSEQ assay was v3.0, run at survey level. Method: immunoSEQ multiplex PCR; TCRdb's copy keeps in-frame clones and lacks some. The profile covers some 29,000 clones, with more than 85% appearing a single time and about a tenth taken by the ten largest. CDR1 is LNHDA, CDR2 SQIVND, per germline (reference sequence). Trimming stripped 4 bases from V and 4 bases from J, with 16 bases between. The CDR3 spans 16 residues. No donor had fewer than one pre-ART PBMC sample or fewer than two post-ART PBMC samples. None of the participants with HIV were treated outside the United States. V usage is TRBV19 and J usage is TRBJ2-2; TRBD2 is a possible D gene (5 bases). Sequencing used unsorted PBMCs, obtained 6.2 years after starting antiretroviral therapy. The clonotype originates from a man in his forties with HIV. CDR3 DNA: TGTGCCAGTAGTAAAACTAGGGTCGTAGGCACCGGGGAGCTGTTTTTT. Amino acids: CASSKTRVVGTGELFF.